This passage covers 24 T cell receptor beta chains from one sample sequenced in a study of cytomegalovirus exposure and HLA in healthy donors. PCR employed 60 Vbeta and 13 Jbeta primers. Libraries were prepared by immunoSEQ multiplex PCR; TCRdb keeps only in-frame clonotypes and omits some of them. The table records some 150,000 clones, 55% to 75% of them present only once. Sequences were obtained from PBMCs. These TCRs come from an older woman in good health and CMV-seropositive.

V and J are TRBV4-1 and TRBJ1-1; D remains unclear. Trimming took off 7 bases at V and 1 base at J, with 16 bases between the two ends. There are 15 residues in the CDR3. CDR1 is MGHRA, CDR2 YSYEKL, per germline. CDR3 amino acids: CASKHVSGWNTEAFF. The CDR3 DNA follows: TGCGCCAGCAAACATGTATCCGGGTGGAACACTGAAGCTTTCTTT.

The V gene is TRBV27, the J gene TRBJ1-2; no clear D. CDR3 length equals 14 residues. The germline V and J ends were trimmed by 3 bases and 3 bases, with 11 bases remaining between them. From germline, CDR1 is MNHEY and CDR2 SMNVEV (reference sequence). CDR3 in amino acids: CASSFSEVHYGYTF. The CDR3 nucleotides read TGTGCCAGCAGTTTCTCGGAGGTACACTATGGCTACACCTTC.

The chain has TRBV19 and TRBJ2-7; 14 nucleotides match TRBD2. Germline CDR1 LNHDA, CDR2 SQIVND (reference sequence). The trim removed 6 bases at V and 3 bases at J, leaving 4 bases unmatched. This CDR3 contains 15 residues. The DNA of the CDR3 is TGTGCCAGTAGCCGACTAGCGGGAGGGGGCTACGAGCAGTACTTC. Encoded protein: CASSRLAGGGYEQYF.

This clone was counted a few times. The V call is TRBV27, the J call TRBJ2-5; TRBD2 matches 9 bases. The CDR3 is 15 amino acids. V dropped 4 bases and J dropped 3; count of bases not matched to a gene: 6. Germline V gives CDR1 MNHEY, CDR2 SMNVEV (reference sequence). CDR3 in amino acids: CASSSLIAGEETQYF. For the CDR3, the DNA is TGTGCCAGCAGTTCCCTCATAGCGGGAGAAGAGACCCAGTACTTC.

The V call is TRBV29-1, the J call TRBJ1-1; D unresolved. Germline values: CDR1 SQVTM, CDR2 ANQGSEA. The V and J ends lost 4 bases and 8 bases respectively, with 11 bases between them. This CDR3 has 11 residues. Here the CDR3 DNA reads TGCAGCGTTGGAGAGTGGGAGGAAGCTTTCTTT. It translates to CSVGEWEEAFF. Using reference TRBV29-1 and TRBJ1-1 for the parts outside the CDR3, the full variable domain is SAVISQKPSRDICQRGTSLTIQCQVDSQVTMMFWYRQQPGQSLTLIATANQGSEATYESGFVIDKFPISRPNLTFSTLTVSNMSPEDSSIYLCSVGEWEEAFFGQGTRLTVV.

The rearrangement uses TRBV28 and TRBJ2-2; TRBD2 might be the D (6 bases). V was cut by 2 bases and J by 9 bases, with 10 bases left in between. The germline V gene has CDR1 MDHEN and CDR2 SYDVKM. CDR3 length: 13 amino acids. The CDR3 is CASSLERARELFF. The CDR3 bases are TGTGCCAGCAGTTTAGAGCGGGCCCGGGAGCTGTTTTTT.

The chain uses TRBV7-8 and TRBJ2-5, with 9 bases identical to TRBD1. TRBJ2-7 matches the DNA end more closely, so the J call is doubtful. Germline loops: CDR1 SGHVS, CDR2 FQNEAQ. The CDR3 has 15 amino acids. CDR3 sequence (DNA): TGTGCCAGCAGCTTCCTCGGACAGGGGTCCTACGAGCAGTACTTC. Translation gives CASSFLGQGSYEQYF.

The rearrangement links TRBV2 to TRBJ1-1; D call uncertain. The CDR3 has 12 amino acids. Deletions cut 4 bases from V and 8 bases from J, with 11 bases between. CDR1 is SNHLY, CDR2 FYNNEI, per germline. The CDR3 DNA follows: TGTGCCAGCAGTGGGCCGGGTTTGGAAGCTTTCTTT. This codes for CASSGPGLEAFF.

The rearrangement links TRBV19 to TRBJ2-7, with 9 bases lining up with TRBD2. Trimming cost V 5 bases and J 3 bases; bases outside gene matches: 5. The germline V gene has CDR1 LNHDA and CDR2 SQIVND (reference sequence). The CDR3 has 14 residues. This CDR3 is CASSAASGNYEQYF. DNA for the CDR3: TGTGCCAGTAGTGCGGCTAGCGGGAACTACGAGCAGTACTTC.

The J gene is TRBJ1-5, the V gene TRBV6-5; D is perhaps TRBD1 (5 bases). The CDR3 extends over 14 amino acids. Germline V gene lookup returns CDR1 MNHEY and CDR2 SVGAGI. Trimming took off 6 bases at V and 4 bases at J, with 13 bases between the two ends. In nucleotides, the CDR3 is TGTGCCAGCAGGCCGACGGGGGGAAATCAGCCCCAGCATTTT. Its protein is CASRPTGGNQPQHF.

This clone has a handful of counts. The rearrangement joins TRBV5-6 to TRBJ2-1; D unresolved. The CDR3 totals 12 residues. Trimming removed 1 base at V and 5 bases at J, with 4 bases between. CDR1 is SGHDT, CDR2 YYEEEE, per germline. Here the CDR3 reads CASSLLHNEQFF. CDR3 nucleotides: TGTGCCAGCAGCTTGCTTCACAATGAGCAGTTCTTC.

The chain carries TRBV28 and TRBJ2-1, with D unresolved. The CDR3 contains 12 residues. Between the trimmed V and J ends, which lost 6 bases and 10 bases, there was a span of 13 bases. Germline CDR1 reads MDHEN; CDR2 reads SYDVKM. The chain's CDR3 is CASSASTDEQFF. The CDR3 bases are TGTGCCAGCAGCGCCTCTACAGACGAGCAGTTCTTC.

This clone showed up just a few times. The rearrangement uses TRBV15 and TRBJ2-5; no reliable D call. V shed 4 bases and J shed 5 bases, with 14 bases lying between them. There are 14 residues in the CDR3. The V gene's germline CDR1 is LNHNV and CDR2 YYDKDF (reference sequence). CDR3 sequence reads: CATSTGGDSETQYF. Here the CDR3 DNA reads TGTGCCACCAGCACCGGTGGAGATTCGGAGACCCAGTACTTC.

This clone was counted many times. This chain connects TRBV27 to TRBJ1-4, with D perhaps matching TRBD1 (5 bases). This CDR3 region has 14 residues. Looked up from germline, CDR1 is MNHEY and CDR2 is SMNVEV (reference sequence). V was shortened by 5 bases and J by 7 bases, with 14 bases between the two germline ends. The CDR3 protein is CASSPAGLIEKLFF. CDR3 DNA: TGTGCCAGCAGTCCGGCAGGGCTGATTGAAAAACTGTTTTTT. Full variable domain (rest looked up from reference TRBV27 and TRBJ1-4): EAQVTQNPRYLITVTGKKLTVTCSQNMNHEYMSWYRQDPGLGLRQIYYSMNVEVTDKGDVPEGYKVSRKEKRNFPLILESPSPNQTSLYFCASSPAGLIEKLFFGSGTQLSVL.

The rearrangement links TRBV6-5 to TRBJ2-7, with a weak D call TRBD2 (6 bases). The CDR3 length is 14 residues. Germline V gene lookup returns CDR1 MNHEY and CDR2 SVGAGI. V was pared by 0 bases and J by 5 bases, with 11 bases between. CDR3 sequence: CASSYSRLANEQYF. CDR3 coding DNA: TGTGCCAGCAGTTACTCGAGGCTAGCGAACGAGCAGTACTTC.

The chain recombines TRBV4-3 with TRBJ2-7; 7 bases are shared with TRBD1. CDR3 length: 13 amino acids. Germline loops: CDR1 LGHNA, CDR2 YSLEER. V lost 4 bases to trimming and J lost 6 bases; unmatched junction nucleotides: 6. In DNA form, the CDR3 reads TGCGCCAGCAGCCGTAGAACAGGGGTCGAGCAGTACTTC. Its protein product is CASSRRTGVEQYF.

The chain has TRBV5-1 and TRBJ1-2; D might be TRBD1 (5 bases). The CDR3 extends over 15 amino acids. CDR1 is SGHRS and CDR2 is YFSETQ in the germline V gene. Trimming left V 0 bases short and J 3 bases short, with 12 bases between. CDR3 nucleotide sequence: TGCGCCAGCAGCTTGGTCTTCAGGGAGGACTATGGCTACACCTTC. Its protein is CASSLVFREDYGYTF.

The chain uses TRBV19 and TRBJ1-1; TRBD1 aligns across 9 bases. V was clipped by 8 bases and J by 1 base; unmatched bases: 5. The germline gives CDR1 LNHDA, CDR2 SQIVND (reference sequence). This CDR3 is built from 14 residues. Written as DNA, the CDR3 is TGTGCCAGTGCCCCGACAGGGGGGAACACTGAAGCTTTCTTT. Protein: CASAPTGGNTEAFF.

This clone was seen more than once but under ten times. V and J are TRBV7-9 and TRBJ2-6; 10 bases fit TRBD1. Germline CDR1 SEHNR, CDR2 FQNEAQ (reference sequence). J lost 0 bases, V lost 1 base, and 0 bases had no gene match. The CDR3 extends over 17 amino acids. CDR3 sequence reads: CASSLGTGGSGANVLTF. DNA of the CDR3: TGTGCCAGCAGCTTAGGGACAGGGGGCTCTGGGGCCAACGTCCTGACTTTC.

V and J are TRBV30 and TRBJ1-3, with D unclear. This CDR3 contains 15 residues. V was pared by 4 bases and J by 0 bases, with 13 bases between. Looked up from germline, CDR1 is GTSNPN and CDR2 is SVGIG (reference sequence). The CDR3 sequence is CAWNAGFFSGNTIYF. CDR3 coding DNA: TGTGCCTGGAACGCAGGTTTCTTCTCTGGAAACACCATATATTTT.

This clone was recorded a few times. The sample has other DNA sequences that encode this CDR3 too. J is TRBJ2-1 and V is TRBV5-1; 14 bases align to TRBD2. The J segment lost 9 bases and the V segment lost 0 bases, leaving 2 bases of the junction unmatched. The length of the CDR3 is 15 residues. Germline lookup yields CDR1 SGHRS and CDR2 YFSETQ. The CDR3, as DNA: TGCGCCAGCAGCTTGGGTGGACTAGCGGGAGGTGAGCAGTTCTTC. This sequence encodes CASSLGGLAGGEQFF.

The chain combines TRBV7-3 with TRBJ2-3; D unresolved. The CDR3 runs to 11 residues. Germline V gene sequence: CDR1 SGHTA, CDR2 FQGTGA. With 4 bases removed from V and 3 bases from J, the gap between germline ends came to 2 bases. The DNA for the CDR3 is TGTGCCAGCAGCTCGACAGATACGCAGTATTTT. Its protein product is CASSSTDTQYF.

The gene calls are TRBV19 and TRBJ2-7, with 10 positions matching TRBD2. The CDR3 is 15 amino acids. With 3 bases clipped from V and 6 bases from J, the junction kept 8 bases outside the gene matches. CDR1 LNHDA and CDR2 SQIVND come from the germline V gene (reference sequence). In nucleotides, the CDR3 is TGTGCCAGTAGTATCGACTGGGCTAGCGGGAGCGAGCAGTACTTC. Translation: CASSIDWASGSEQYF.

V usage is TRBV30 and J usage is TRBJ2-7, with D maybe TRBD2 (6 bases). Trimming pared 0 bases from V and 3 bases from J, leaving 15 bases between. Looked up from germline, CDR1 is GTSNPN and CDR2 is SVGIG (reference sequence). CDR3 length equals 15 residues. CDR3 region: CAWSVRFGGFYEQYF. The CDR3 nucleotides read TGTGCCTGGAGTGTACGGTTTGGAGGGTTCTACGAGCAGTACTTC.